These 28 T cell receptor beta chains were sequenced from one sample in a study of T cell responses to AZD1222 COVID-19 vaccine. Libraries were prepared by immunoSEQ multiplex PCR; TCRdb keeps only in-frame clonotypes and omits some of them. The sample carries 90,000 to 120,000 clones, approximately 92% recorded once. Sequencing used peripheral blood, obtained 28 days after the second AZD1222 dose. The receptors were sampled from an adult who received the AZD1222 COVID-19 vaccine.

The chain couples TRBV7-2 to TRBJ1-5; 7 bases agree with TRBD1. This CDR3 is built from 15 residues. V shed 2 bases and J 4 bases; nucleotides not matched to a gene: 5. Germline V gene data show CDR1 as SGHTA and CDR2 as FQGNSA. The CDR3 DNA follows: TGTGCCAGCAGCTTATTGGCAGGGGGTAATCAGCCCCAGCATTTT. This gives the protein CASSLLAGGNQPQHF.

The J gene is TRBJ2-1, the V gene TRBV5-1; no clear D gene. CDR1 SGHRS and CDR2 YFSETQ come from the germline V gene. This CDR3 region has 14 residues. V gave up 0 bases and J gave up 4 bases, with 8 bases separating them. As DNA, the CDR3 is TGCGCCAGCAGCTTGGTTGCGGTTTACAATGAGCAGTTCTTC. Amino acid sequence: CASSLVAVYNEQFF.

This chain joins TRBV6-6 and TRBJ1-5; D is unclear. Looked up from germline, CDR1 is MNHNY and CDR2 is SVGAGI (reference sequence). V lost 4 bases to trimming and J lost 5 bases, with 6 bases between them. CDR3 length: 12 residues. CDR3 nucleotide sequence: TGTGCCAGCAGTTTCCTCGATCAGCCCCAGCATTTT. This encodes CASSFLDQPQHF.

The chain recombines TRBV11-3 with TRBJ2-7; no definite D call. CDR1 and CDR2 from the germline V gene are SGHNT and YENEEA. This CDR3 has 9 amino acids. V lost 11 bases and J 6 bases, leaving 8 bases between the germline ends. The CDR3 loop reads CAAPLEQYF. As DNA, the CDR3 is TGTGCCGCCCCCCTCGAGCAGTACTTC. Drawing the rest from reference TRBV11-3 and TRBJ2-7, the complete variable domain is EAGVVQSPRYKIIEKKQPVAFWCNPISGHNTLYWYLQNLGQGPELLIRYENEEAVDDSQLPKDRFSAERLKGVDSTLKIQPAELGDSAVYLCAAPLEQYFGPGTRLTVT.

This chain connects TRBV6-5 to TRBJ1-4; 8 bases match TRBD1. With 4 bases clipped from V and 8 bases from J, the junction kept 12 bases outside the gene matches. CDR3 size: 16 residues. CDR1 MNHEY and CDR2 SVGAGI come from the germline V gene. The CDR3 here is CASSSQGATVREKLFF. In DNA form, the CDR3 reads TGTGCCAGCAGTTCTCAGGGGGCTACGGTTCGAGAAAAACTGTTTTTT.

The rearrangement uses TRBV4-1 and TRBJ1-2; no reliable D call. The CDR3 is 14 residues long. Germline-derived CDR1 and CDR2 are MGHRA and YSYEKL. V dropped 0 bases and J dropped 5 bases, with 10 bases sitting between them. In nucleotides, the CDR3 is TGCGCCAGCAGCCAAGAAGGGCCCCTATATGGCTACACCTTC. This gives the protein CASSQEGPLYGYTF.

The rearrangement joins TRBV18 to TRBJ1-5, with 8 bases matching TRBD1. The CDR3 totals 15 residues. CDR1 and CDR2 from the germline V gene are KGHSH and LQKENI. V lost 5 bases to trimming and J lost 2 bases; unmatched junction nucleotides: 5. The CDR3 DNA reads as TGTGCCAGCTCATCCGGACAGGGAGGCAATCAGCCCCAGCATTTT. It encodes CASSSGQGGNQPQHF.

This chain connects TRBV7-9 to TRBJ1-1, with D uncertain. The CDR3 is 13 amino acids. Trimming took 5 bases from V and 4 from J, leaving 11 bases between them. Germline V gene data show CDR1 as SEHNR and CDR2 as FQNEAQ (reference sequence). DNA of the CDR3: TGTGCCAGCAGCCCATCTGAGGGCACTGAAGCTTTCTTT. It specifies CASSPSEGTEAFF.

The rearrangement uses TRBV27 and TRBJ1-1, with D possibly matching TRBD1 (5 bases). The CDR3 spans 14 residues. Germline CDR1 is MNHEY and CDR2 is SMNVEV (reference sequence). The germline V and J ends were trimmed by 7 bases and 5 bases, with 17 bases remaining between them. Written as DNA, the CDR3 is TGTGCCAGCACCATGTCAAAGGGGCGGACTGAAGCTTTCTTT. The encoded protein is CASTMSKGRTEAFF.

The chain is built from TRBV9 and TRBJ2-7, with TRBD1 identical over 8 bases. This CDR3 comprises 19 residues. Germline loops: CDR1 SGDLS, CDR2 YYNGEE. The ends lost 0 bases at V and 2 bases at J; junction bases unmatched: 16. DNA of the CDR3: TGTGCCAGCAGCGTAGGAGAGGGGACCGGAGGCAGGGGGCCCTACGAGCAGTACTTC. Amino acid sequence: CASSVGEGTGGRGPYEQYF. Full variable domain (rest looked up from reference TRBV9 and TRBJ2-7): DSGVTQTPKHLITATGQRVTLRCSPRSGDLSVYWYQQSLDQGLQFLIQYYNGEERAKGNILERFSAQQFPDLHSELNLSSLELGDSALYFCASSVGEGTGGRGPYEQYFGPGTRLTVT.

This clone appeared a single time. This chain joins TRBV5-1 and TRBJ2-5, with TRBD1 identical over 10 bases. The junction had 6 bases not matched to a gene; V was cut back by 3 bases and J by 4 bases. Germline CDR1 SGHRS, CDR2 YFSETQ. The length of the CDR3 is 15 residues. DNA of the CDR3: TGCGCCAGCAGCTCACCGGGACAGGGGAGAGAGACCCAGTACTTC. It yields the protein CASSSPGQGRETQYF.

This clone showed up just once. The genes are TRBV6-1 and TRBJ1-6; D possibly corresponds to TRBD1 (6 bases). Trimming left V 4 bases short and J 3 bases short, with 13 bases between. The CDR3 loop spans 16 amino acids. Germline V CDR1 and CDR2: MNHNS, SASEGT. The CDR3 sequence: CASSGGGSDYNSPLHF. The CDR3 bases are TGTGCCAGCAGTGGAGGGGGGTCAGACTATAATTCACCCCTCCACTTT.

V and J are TRBV27 and TRBJ2-1; D may be TRBD2 (6 bases). Germline V lookup: CDR1 MNHEY, CDR2 SMNVEV (reference sequence). The CDR3 extends over 17 amino acids. Trimming pared 8 bases from V and 4 bases from J, leaving 24 bases between. CDR3 in DNA: TGTGCCAGCCAGGGACTTGAGCTACCTAAGTCATACAATGAGCAGTTCTTC. Its protein product is CASQGLELPKSYNEQFF.

The chain carries TRBV2 and TRBJ1-1; D ambiguous. Per germline, CDR1 SNHLY and CDR2 FYNNEI. V lost 6 bases, J lost 2 bases, and 13 bases lay in between. This CDR3 has 14 amino acids. CDR3 DNA: TGTGCCAGCAGATATTGGACGGGAAACACTGAAGCTTTCTTT. Translated: CASRYWTGNTEAFF.

V is TRBV28 and J is TRBJ2-3; D is ambiguous. This CDR3 has 15 amino acids. V dropped 5 bases and J dropped 6 bases, with 18 bases sitting between them. CDR1 and CDR2 from the germline V gene are MDHEN and SYDVKM. The CDR3 bases are TGTGCCAGCAGTGGAGTCCTCGGGCGCTCGGATACGCAGTATTTT. Its translation: CASSGVLGRSDTQYF.

This clone was seen only once. The CDR3 coding sequence is TGCGCCAGCAGCTTGGTGGCGGGAGGGCAGGGTGAGCAGTTCTTC. Amino acids: CASSLVAGGQGEQFF. The chain has TRBV5-1 and TRBJ2-1; 9 positions match TRBD2. The V segment lost 0 bases and the J segment 9 bases; nucleotides outside the gene matches: 7. The CDR3 spans 15 residues. Germline lookup yields CDR1 SGHRS and CDR2 YFSETQ.

The chain uses TRBV6-6 and TRBJ1-1; D is undetermined. The CDR3 loop spans 16 amino acids. CDR1 MNHNY and CDR2 SVGAGI come from the germline V gene (reference sequence). The V end was cut by 2 bases, the J end by 3 bases, with 16 bases between. CDR3 nucleotides: TGTGCCAGCAGTTACGTAACGGGAGTTCAGGACACTGAAGCTTTCTTT. This codes for CASSYVTGVQDTEAFF.

The chain uses TRBV15 and TRBJ2-7; possibly TRBD1 for D (5 bases). The germline V gene encodes CDR1 LNHNV and CDR2 YYDKDF (reference sequence). Trimming took 0 bases from V and 4 from J, leaving 7 bases between them. The CDR3 has 13 residues. CDR3 in DNA: TGTGCCACCAGCAGAGACAGACAGTACGAGCAGTACTTC. This gives the protein CATSRDRQYEQYF.

This chain joins TRBV2 and TRBJ2-1; no clear D. Germline V gene sequence: CDR1 SNHLY, CDR2 FYNNEI. The CDR3 contains 11 residues. V was shortened by 1 base and J by 11 bases, with 6 bases between the two germline ends. The CDR3 reads CASSEDKKQFF. The CDR3 DNA follows: TGTGCCAGCAGTGAAGATAAAAAGCAGTTCTTC.

The chain carries TRBV4-3 and TRBJ1-1, with D possibly being TRBD1 (6 bases). CDR3 length equals 15 residues. Germline V CDR1 and CDR2: LGHNA, YSLEER. V lost 3 bases and J lost 1, with 12 bases in between. DNA of the CDR3: TGCGCCAGCAGCCAGGGGGGACACTCGAACACTGAAGCTTTCTTT. Residues: CASSQGGHSNTEAFF.

The chain links TRBV30 to TRBJ1-4; tentative D call: TRBD1 (6 bases). Germline V gives CDR1 GTSNPN, CDR2 SVGIG (reference sequence). This CDR3 region has 14 residues. V lost 3 bases to trimming and J lost 8 bases, with 16 bases between them. The CDR3 region has the DNA TGTGCCTGGAGCCTGCGGGGGGCGCTGGAAAAACTGTTTTTT. It encodes CAWSLRGALEKLFF. The full variable domain, with the rest looked up from reference TRBV30 and TRBJ1-4, is SQTIHQWPATLVQPVGSPLSLECTVEGTSNPNLYWYRQAAGRGLQLLFYSVGIGQISSEVPQNLSASRPQDRQFILSSKKLLLSDSGFYLCAWSLRGALEKLFFGSGTQLSVL.

This clone was detected only once. This rearrangement joins TRBV6-5 to TRBJ1-2, with D uncertain. The CDR3 is 13 residues long. The germline gives CDR1 MNHEY, CDR2 SVGAGI. Trimming pared 2 bases from V and 7 bases from J, leaving 11 bases between. The CDR3 reads CASSYHGDSGYTF. CDR3 DNA sequence: TGTGCCAGCAGTTACCACGGGGATTCTGGCTACACCTTC.

The rearrangement joins TRBV3-1 (or the pseudogene TRBV3-2) to TRBJ2-1, with a weak D call TRBD2 (6 bases). V gave up 0 bases and J gave up 1 base, with 16 bases separating them. This CDR3 is 18 amino acids long. Germline loops: CDR1 LGHDT, CDR2 YNNKEL (reference sequence). The CDR3 protein is CASSQEDFLALSYNEQFF. The CDR3 DNA sequence: TGTGCCAGCAGCCAAGAAGATTTTCTAGCGCTTTCCTACAATGAGCAGTTCTTC.

The chain links TRBV4-1 to TRBJ2-1; either TRBD1 or TRBD2 may fit D (5 bases each). Germline CDR1 and CDR2: MGHRA and YSYEKL. Trimming took 6 bases from V and 2 from J, leaving 17 bases between them. There are 16 residues in the CDR3. As DNA, the CDR3 is TGCGCCAGCAGTCTCTATGGGGGAGCCACCTACAATGAGCAGTTCTTC. Its translation: CASSLYGGATYNEQFF.

This rearrangement joins TRBV6-5 to TRBJ1-3, with unresolved D. The ends were cut back, 5 bases at V and 0 bases at J, with 11 bases in the middle. Germline V lookup: CDR1 MNHEY, CDR2 SVGAGI. There are 15 residues in the CDR3. This CDR3 reads CASSSTRVSGNTIYF. The CDR3, as DNA: TGTGCCAGCAGTAGTACTCGAGTCTCTGGAAACACCATATATTTT.

The J gene is TRBJ1-2, the V gene TRBV18; D possibly corresponds to TRBD1 (6 bases). Trimming cost V 2 bases and J 8 bases, with 15 bases left between them. The CDR3 consists of 14 residues. Germline CDR1 and CDR2: KGHSH and LQKENI. CDR3 loop: CASSPNREASGYTF. CDR3 DNA: TGTGCCAGCTCACCAAACAGGGAAGCGAGCGGCTACACCTTC. Full variable domain (rest looked up from reference TRBV18 and TRBJ1-2): NAGVMQNPRHLVRRRGQEARLRCSPMKGHSHVYWYRQLPEEGLKFMVYLQKENIIDESGMPKERFSAEFPKEGPSILRIQQVVRGDSAAYFCASSPNREASGYTFGSGTRLTVV.

The rearrangement links TRBV28 to TRBJ2-3; the match to TRBD1 covers 7 bases. V dropped 6 bases and J dropped 3; count of bases not matched to a gene: 3. The CDR3 is 13 amino acids. CDR1 and CDR2 from the germline V gene are MDHEN and SYDVKM. Written as DNA, the CDR3 is TGTGCCAGCAGGACAGGGATTACAGATACGCAGTATTTT. Translation gives CASRTGITDTQYF.

The rearrangement links TRBV7-7 to TRBJ1-4, with D unresolved. CDR1 and CDR2 from the germline V gene are SSHAT and FNYEAQ (reference sequence). This CDR3 has 16 amino acids. The V gene lost 5 bases and the J gene lost 3 bases, with 16 bases spanning the gap. The CDR3 loop reads CASSGDGERPNEKLFF. The CDR3 nucleotides read TGTGCCAGCAGCGGAGATGGGGAGAGGCCTAATGAAAAACTGTTTTTT.